These T cell receptor beta chains were read from a single sample in a study of cytomegalovirus exposure and HLA in healthy donors. The assay was immunoSEQ multiplex PCR, and TCRdb's table has in-frame clones only and misses some. The sample has over 100,000 clones; roughly 80% are singletons. The source material was PBMCs. The receptors were gathered from a man younger than 45 in good health and CMV-seropositive. CDR3s include the opening cysteine and the closing phenylalanine or tryptophan. The D gene is left open where the match is weak. Expanded clones get a size class; other rows say once, few or many, or leave the size out.

d_gene	v_gene	j_gene	abundance	CDR3aa	CDR3nt
-	TRBV19	TRBJ2-5	-	CASSIAQRSETQYF	TGTGCCAGTAGTATAGCCCAGCGGTCGGAGACCCAGTACTTC
TRBD1	TRBV9	TRBJ2-7	-	CASSVRGQSYEQYF	TGTGCCAGCAGCGTAAGGGGACAGTCCTACGAGCAGTACTTC
-	TRBV7-9	TRBJ1-2	-	CSSSPRGRTTLDGYTF	TGTTCCAGCAGCCCCCGGGGGAGGACAACCCTTGATGGCTACACCTTC
-	TRBV28	TRBJ2-2	-	CASTWGGTPGELFF	TGTGCCAGCACCTGGGGCGGAACCCCGGGGGAGCTGTTTTTT
-	TRBV5-6	TRBJ1-1	few	CASSFTGTEAFF	TGTGCCAGCAGCTTTACAGGGACCGAAGCTTTCTTT
-	TRBV19	TRBJ1-1	-	CASSMGGQTEAFF	TGTGCCAGTAGTATGGGAGGGCAAACTGAAGCTTTCTTT
TRBD1	TRBV28	TRBJ2-3	-	CASSYPSTGYFADTQYF	TGTGCCAGCAGTTACCCCTCGACAGGGTACTTCGCAGATACGCAGTATTTT
TRBD2	TRBV5-1	TRBJ2-2	-	CASSPVAGGPPGELFF	TGCGCCAGCAGCCCCGTAGCGGGGGGGCCGCCCGGGGAGCTGTTTTTT
-	TRBV6-1	TRBJ1-1	-	CASTWLWSDTEAFF	TGTGCCAGCACGTGGCTTTGGTCTGACACTGAAGCTTTCTTT
TRBD1	TRBV28	TRBJ1-6	-	CASRKGQFSPLHF	TGTGCCAGCAGGAAGGGACAGTTTTCGCCCCTCCACTTT
TRBD2	TRBV5-5	TRBJ2-5	-	CASTPSAHGGAKETQYF	TGTGCCAGCACCCCCTCGGCACACGGGGGGGCCAAAGAGACCCAGTACTTC